The 27 T cell receptor beta chains below come from one sample, sequenced in a study of molecular identifiers for immune sequencing clone quantification. One entry per CDR3 protein, called by TCRdb with MiXCR from the PCR reads. The sample consists of around 470,000 distinct CDR3 sequences, about 26% of them appearing once. Sequenced: naive CD8+ T cells from blood, with Jurkat cell RNA spiked in. Indicated subset: FACS-sorted CD8+CD4-CCR7+CD45RA+ naive T cells. All receptors come from a human donor in good health. Some libraries in this study had Jurkat cell RNA spiked in.

This clonotype was seen more than once but under ten times. The CDR3 bases are TGTGCCAGCAGTTCCTTTAACGGGGTCCTATTCAACTACGAGCAGTACTTC. Encoded protein: CASSSFNGVLFNYEQYF. This chain joins TRBV6-5 and TRBJ2-7; D might be TRBD2 (5 bases). Germline values: CDR1 MNHEY, CDR2 SVGAGI. Between the trimmed V and J ends, which lost 4 bases and 3 bases, there was a span of 22 bases. The CDR3 loop spans 17 amino acids.

This clonotype was seen at least ten times. V gene TRBV2 combines with J gene TRBJ2-7; D unclear. This CDR3 is 13 amino acids long. Germline V gene data show CDR1 as SNHLY and CDR2 as FYNNEI. Trimming shortened V by 7 bases and J by 0 bases, and 10 bases separated the two germline ends. CDR3 residues: CASTPGVSYEQYF. The CDR3 region has the DNA TGTGCCAGCACCCCGGGCGTCTCCTACGAGCAGTACTTC.

The CDR3 region has the DNA TGTGCCAGCAGCAGACGGACTAGCGGGGGGTTACAAGAGACCCAGTACTTC. Translation gives CASSRRTSGGLQETQYF. The chain employs TRBV7-8 and TRBJ2-5; 14 bases agree with TRBD2. V dropped 5 bases and J dropped 2; count of bases not matched to a gene: 7. Per germline, CDR1 SGHVS and CDR2 FQNEAQ. The CDR3 spans 17 residues.

This clonotype was seen ten or more times. V and J are TRBV20-1 and TRBJ1-2; no clear D gene. The V gene's germline CDR1 is DFQATT and CDR2 SNEGSKA (reference sequence). This CDR3 has 15 residues. Trimming took 0 bases from V and 0 from J, leaving 11 bases between them. In DNA form, the CDR3 reads TGCAGTGCTAGAGATCCGAGGTTAGCTAACTATGGCTACACCTTC. It translates to CSARDPRLANYGYTF.

On this clonotype itself: A much larger clonotype is one base distant, so this may be a read error. Since the CDR3 does not end with the conserved phenylalanine or tryptophan, this likely comes from a read error. This sequence joins TRBV6-5 and TRBJ1-4; TRBD1 matches at 7 bases. Germline loops: CDR1 MNHEY, CDR2 SVGAGI. The CDR3 covers 15 residues. V lost 0 bases to trimming and J lost 7 bases; unmatched junction nucleotides: 5. The CDR3 is CASSYSTGVGEKLFS. The CDR3 coding sequence is TGTGCCAGCAGTTACTCAACAGGGGTGGGTGAAAAACTGTTTTCT.

In this sample, this clonotype turned up a few times. The V gene is TRBV18, the J gene TRBJ1-1; D remains unclear. V was cut by 1 base and J by 3 bases, with 6 bases left in between. Germline lookup yields CDR1 KGHSH and CDR2 LQKENI. The CDR3 length is 13 residues. CDR3 nucleotide sequence: TGTGCCAGCTCACCACTCGGGTACACTGAAGCTTTCTTT. It yields the protein CASSPLGYTEAFF.

This clonotype showed up many times. V usage is TRBV12-3 or TRBV12-4 and J usage is TRBJ2-6; no reliable D call. CDR3 length: 17 residues. V lost 4 bases and J 0 bases, leaving 13 bases between the germline ends. This chain's CDR3 is CASSSPYGRSGANVLTF. CDR3 DNA: TGTGCCAGCAGTTCCCCTTACGGGCGCTCTGGGGCCAACGTCCTGACTTTC.

This clonotype appeared many times. The chain combines TRBV3-1 with TRBJ2-4; 11 nucleotides match TRBD2. Trimming removed 1 base from V and 8 bases from J; junction bases left unmatched: 13. The CDR3 is 18 amino acids. Germline lookup yields CDR1 LGHDT and CDR2 YNNKEL (reference sequence). CDR3 loop: CASSQVWLAGGPPDIQYF. CDR3 nucleotide sequence: TGTGCCAGCAGCCAAGTGTGGCTAGCGGGAGGCCCCCCAGACATTCAGTACTTC.

Notes on this clonotype: A much larger clone lies a single base off, so this may be a read error. This chain uses TRBV6-2 or TRBV6-3 with TRBJ2-2; no reliable D call. The CDR3 consists of 16 residues. Trimming pared 0 bases from V and 5 bases from J, leaving 13 bases between. From germline, CDR1 is MNHEY and CDR2 SVGEGT. DNA for the CDR3: TGTGCCAGCAGTTACTCGAGTTTGTATGGGACCGGGGAGCTGTTTTTT. It codes for CASSYSSLYGTGELFF.

This clonotype was recorded only once. A read error may be the cause here, since a much bigger clone is one base away. The gene calls are TRBV7-9 and TRBJ2-3, with TRBD1 matching over 10 bases. From germline, CDR1 is SEHNR and CDR2 FQNEAQ (reference sequence). V lost 5 bases, J lost 5 bases, and 19 bases stayed unmatched. CDR3 length: 19 amino acids. The CDR3 coding sequence is TGTGCCAGCAGCCCCTACTATTCAGACAGGGGGCTTGAAATAGATACGCAGTATTTT. The encoded protein is CASSPYYSDRGLEIDTQYF.

This clonotype was seen repeatedly, ten times or more. Compared with germline, one end of the junction differs, possibly owing to a read error. The V call is TRBV20-1, the J call TRBJ1-5; D ambiguous. This CDR3 comprises 12 residues. Germline CDR1 DFQATT, CDR2 SNEGSKA (reference sequence). The CDR3 here is CSARDWDQPQHF. DNA of the CDR3: TGCAGTGCAAGAGATTGGGATCAGCCCCAGCATTTT.

The rearrangement joins TRBV11-2 to TRBJ2-1; 8 nucleotides line up with TRBD2. CDR1 is SGHAT and CDR2 is FQNNGV in the germline V gene. CDR3 length equals 15 residues. Trimming took 3 bases from V and 9 from J; bases not matched to a gene: 10. CDR3 DNA sequence: TGTGCCAGCAGCTTTAGGACTAGCAGGTTTGGTGAGCAGTTCTTC. Amino acid sequence: CASSFRTSRFGEQFF.

This clonotype was counted between two and nine times. The chain uses TRBV7-9 and TRBJ1-2; 7 bases agree with TRBD1. The germline V gene has CDR1 SEHNR and CDR2 FQNEAQ (reference sequence). J lost 4 bases, V lost 11 bases, and 7 bases had no gene match. This CDR3 has 12 residues. The CDR3 sequence is CAGTGEAYGYTF. The CDR3 DNA is TGTGCCGGTACAGGGGAGGCCTATGGCTACACCTTC. The variable domain in full, completed from reference TRBV7-9 and TRBJ1-2, reads DTGVSQNPRHKITKRGQNVTFRCDPISEHNRLYWYRQTLGQGPEFLTYFQNEAQLEKSRLLSDRFSAERPKGSFSTLEIQRTEQGDSAMYLCAGTGEAYGYTFGSGTRLTVV.

This clonotype was counted at least ten times. V is TRBV3-1 and J is TRBJ1-5; D unclear. Germline V lookup: CDR1 LGHDT, CDR2 YNNKEL (reference sequence). CDR3 length: 13 residues. V dropped 3 bases and J dropped 6 bases, with 9 bases sitting between them. The CDR3 protein is CASSQGSGQPQHF. Here the CDR3 DNA reads TGTGCCAGCAGCCAGGGGTCGGGTCAGCCCCAGCATTTT. Full variable domain (rest looked up from reference TRBV3-1 and TRBJ1-5): DTAVSQTPKYLVTQMGNDKSIKCEQNLGHDTMYWYKQDSKKFLKIMFSYNNKELIINETVPNRFSPKSPDKAHLNLHINSLELGDSAVYFCASSQGSGQPQHFGDGTRLSIL.

There are a few counts of this clonotype. V is TRBV6-1 and J is TRBJ2-1; D ambiguous. In germline, CDR1 is MNHNS, CDR2 SASEGT. There are 12 residues in the CDR3. V lost 6 bases and J 8 bases, leaving 11 bases between the germline ends. CDR3 DNA sequence: TGTGCCAGCAGAGTCCCGCCCGATGAGCAGTTCTTC. Residues: CASRVPPDEQFF.

This clonotype was detected a few times. The rearrangement links TRBV9 to TRBJ2-6, with a tentative D call TRBD1 (6 bases). From germline, CDR1 is SGDLS and CDR2 YYNGEE. The CDR3 contains 16 residues. V lost 2 bases, J lost 0 bases, and 9 bases lay in between. CDR3 in amino acids: CASSVGQFSGANVLTF. The CDR3 nucleotides are TGTGCCAGCAGCGTCGGACAGTTCTCTGGGGCCAACGTCCTGACTTTC.

V and J are TRBV4-1 and TRBJ2-1; TRBD2 matches at 14 bases. This CDR3 has 16 residues. Germline V CDR1 and CDR2: MGHRA, YSYEKL. V was pared by 5 bases and J by 5 bases, with 5 bases of the junction left unmatched. The CDR3 coding sequence is TGCGCCAGCAGCTACGGGACTAGCGGGAGCCACAATGAGCAGTTCTTC. Protein sequence: CASSYGTSGSHNEQFF.

In regard to this clonotype: This may be a read error, as it is one base from a much larger clone. V usage is TRBV7-3 and J usage is TRBJ1-1; no clear D gene. The CDR3 is made up of 14 amino acids. V was trimmed by 2 bases and J by 6 bases, leaving 13 bases between them. CDR1 SGHTA and CDR2 FQGTGA come from the germline V gene. This CDR3 reads CASSLDSRRAEAFF. CDR3 nucleotides: TGTGCCAGCAGCTTAGATTCCCGACGCGCTGAAGCTTTCTTT.

This clonotype was detected ten times or more. The chain links TRBV4-3 to TRBJ2-7, with unresolved D. Germline values: CDR1 LGHNA, CDR2 YSLEER. Between the trimmed V and J ends, which lost 2 bases and 3 bases, there was a span of 17 bases. This CDR3 contains 16 residues. The DNA for the CDR3 is TGCGCCAGCAGCCAACAATTTCCCGACGGCTACTACGAGCAGTACTTC. Translation gives CASSQQFPDGYYEQYF.

The genes are TRBV27 and TRBJ1-1; D is ambiguous. CDR1 is MNHEY, CDR2 SMNVEV, per germline (reference sequence). CDR3 length: 13 amino acids. Trimming shortened V by 2 bases and J by 5 bases, and 9 bases separated the two germline ends. For the CDR3, the DNA is TGTGCCAGCAGTTTAGCACCGAGTACTGAAGCTTTCTTT. Encoded protein: CASSLAPSTEAFF.

This clonotype was seen only a few times. The rearrangement links TRBV11-2 to TRBJ2-3; no clear D gene. The CDR3 has 11 amino acids. V lost 1 base and J lost 10, with 6 bases in between. The germline CDR1 and CDR2 sequences are SGHAT and FQNNGV. The CDR3 nucleotides are TGTGCCAGCAGCTTAGGGCTCGCGCAGTATTTT. This encodes CASSLGLAQYF. Drawing the rest from reference TRBV11-2 and TRBJ2-3, the complete variable domain is EAGVAQSPRYKIIEKRQSVAFWCNPISGHATLYWYQQILGQGPKLLIQFQNNGVVDDSQLPKDRFSAERLKGVDSTLKIQPAKLEDSAVYLCASSLGLAQYFGPGTRLTVL.

This clonotype was found a few times. CDR3 amino acids: CAISRGQVETQYF. In nucleotides, the CDR3 is TGTGCCATCAGTCGGGGACAGGTAGAGACCCAGTACTTC. V gene TRBV10-3 combines with J gene TRBJ2-5, with 8 bases fitting TRBD1. The CDR3 extends over 13 amino acids. The junction had 3 bases not matched to a gene; V was cut back by 5 bases and J by 4 bases. Germline CDR1 reads ENHRY; CDR2 reads SYGVKD.

J is TRBJ1-5 and V is TRBV19, with 7 positions matching TRBD1. V was pared by 3 bases and J by 0 bases, with 8 bases of the junction left unmatched. This CDR3 has 17 amino acids. Per germline, CDR1 LNHDA and CDR2 SQIVND (reference sequence). The CDR3 bases are TGTGCCAGTAGTATCGACAGGGACCCTTATAGCAATCAGCCCCAGCATTTT. Its translation is CASSIDRDPYSNQPQHF.

This sequence joins TRBV5-4 and TRBJ2-3; 9 bases agree with TRBD1. This CDR3 comprises 16 residues. Per the germline V gene, CDR1 is SGHNT and CDR2 is YYREEE (reference sequence). V shed 2 bases, J shed 6 bases, and the junction held 10 bases outside the gene matches. DNA of the CDR3: TGTGCCAGCAGCTTAACAGGGGGCTTATTGGGGGATACGCAGTATTTT. As protein: CASSLTGGLLGDTQYF.

At least ten counts were recorded for this clonotype. This chain uses TRBV27 with TRBJ1-2; 10 nucleotides agree with TRBD1. Germline CDR1 and CDR2: MNHEY and SMNVEV (reference sequence). The V segment lost 4 bases and the J segment 7 bases; nucleotides outside the gene matches: 3. This CDR3 is 13 amino acids long. CDR3 sequence: CASSSGTGAGYTF. DNA for the CDR3: TGTGCCAGCAGTTCCGGGACAGGGGCTGGCTACACCTTC.

Turning to this clonotype: One junction end disagrees with the germline gene, perhaps due to a read error. In DNA form, the CDR3 reads TGTGCCAGCAACCAAGCACTAGCGGGGTACGAGCAGTACTTC. Translating gives CASNQALAGYEQYF. The V call is TRBV14, the J call TRBJ2-7; 10 nucleotides agree with TRBD2. The germline gives CDR1 SGHDN, CDR2 FVKESK. This CDR3 contains 14 residues.

V usage is TRBV6-5 and J usage is TRBJ1-1, with a tentative D call TRBD1 (6 bases). V gave up 4 bases and J gave up 8 bases, with 14 bases separating them. This CDR3 has 13 residues. Per the germline V gene, CDR1 is MNHEY and CDR2 is SVGAGI. CDR3: CASSCLGGSEAFF. For the CDR3, the DNA is TGTGCCAGCAGTTGCTTAGGGGGATCAGAAGCTTTCTTT.